This TCR beta chain was captured by sequencing in a study of cytomegalovirus exposure and HLA in healthy donors. PCR involved 60 Vbeta and 13 Jbeta primers. Method: immunoSEQ multiplex PCR; TCRdb's copy keeps in-frame clones and lacks some. Seen here are about 140,000 clones, 70% to 75% observed once, and the top ten hold approximately 15%. Findings of the study overall: Later on, a genetic analysis was performed. It linked a missense variant in DCLRE1C with V- and J-gene trimming of TCR beta.

Per germline, CDR1 MNHNS and CDR2 SASEGT. The ends lost 9 bases at V and 3 bases at J; junction bases unmatched: 7. The CDR3 sequence is 13 residues long. On this clone itself: Its antigen is still unknown.

What was sequenced was PBMCs. This receptor was obtained from a human donor in good health. The chain carries TRBV6-1 and TRBJ2-7, with 8 bases identical to TRBD1. CDR3 nucleotide sequence: TGTGCCAGTTTCGGACAGGGACTCTACGAGCAGTACTTC. It yields the protein CASFGQGLYEQYF.